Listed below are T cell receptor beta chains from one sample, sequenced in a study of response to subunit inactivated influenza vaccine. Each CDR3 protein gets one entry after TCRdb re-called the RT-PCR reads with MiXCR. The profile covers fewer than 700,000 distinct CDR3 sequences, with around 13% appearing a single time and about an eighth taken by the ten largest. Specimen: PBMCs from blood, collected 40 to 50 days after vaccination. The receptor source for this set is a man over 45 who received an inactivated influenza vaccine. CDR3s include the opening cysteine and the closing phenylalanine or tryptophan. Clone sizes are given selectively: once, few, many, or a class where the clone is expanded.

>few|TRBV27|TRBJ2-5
CASSLLGGKETQYF
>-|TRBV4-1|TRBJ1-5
CASSQTASRGGNQPQHF
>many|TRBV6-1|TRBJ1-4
CASSQGNNEKLFF
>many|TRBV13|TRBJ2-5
CASSFNTKLQETQYF
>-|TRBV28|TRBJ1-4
CASSELGQDEKLFF
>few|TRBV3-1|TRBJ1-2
CASSQDSGTANYGYTF
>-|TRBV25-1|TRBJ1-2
CASSADRVGYTF
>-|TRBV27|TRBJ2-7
CASSLGLPPTGQYF
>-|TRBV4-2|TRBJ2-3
CANSLTSGGATDTQYF
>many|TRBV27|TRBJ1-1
CASRRGQGNTEAFF
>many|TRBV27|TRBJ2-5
CASRPDLLSGETQYF
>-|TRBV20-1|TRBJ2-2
CSARDGGNTGELFF
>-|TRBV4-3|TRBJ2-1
CASSQGWEQFF
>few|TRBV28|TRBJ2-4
CASRGIGLAKNIQYF
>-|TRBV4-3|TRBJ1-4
CASSQDKGQKLFF
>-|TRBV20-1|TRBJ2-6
CSAQSGGLRGANVLTF
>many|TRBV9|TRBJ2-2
CASSVVPLNTGELFF
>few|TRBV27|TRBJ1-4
CASSSQGTTNEKLFF
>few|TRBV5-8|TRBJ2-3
CASSPGTSGHTDTQYF
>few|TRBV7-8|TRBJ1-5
CASSSTGTARFGAQHF
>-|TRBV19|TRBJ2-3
CASSIGADTDTQYF
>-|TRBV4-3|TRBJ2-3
CASSQEAARFTDTQYF
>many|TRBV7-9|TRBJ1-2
CASTQAEAYGYTF
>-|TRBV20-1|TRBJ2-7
CSARDRSLREVSYEQYF
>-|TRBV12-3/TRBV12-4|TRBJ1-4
CASSLGGVGTEKLFF
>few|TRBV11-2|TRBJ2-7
CASSLFGTGGGEQYF
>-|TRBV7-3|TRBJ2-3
CASSLIGYSAGGRTDTQYF
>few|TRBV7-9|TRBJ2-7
CASSFGPGTGLTYEQYF
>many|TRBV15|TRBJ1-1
CATSSSFSPSRMNTEAFF